This TCR beta chain originates from a study of cytomegalovirus exposure and HLA in healthy donors. This CDR3 is built from 13 residues. Per germline, CDR1 MGHRA and CDR2 YSYEKL. Trimming shortened V by 0 bases and J by 7 bases, and 9 bases separated the two germline ends. The study ran its PCR with 60 Vbeta and 13 Jbeta primers. Clones were sequenced by immunoSEQ multiplex PCR, and TCRdb holds only the in-frame ones, with some missing. This sample's table has fewer than 70,000 clones. The receptor comes from a young man in good health and CMV-seropositive. The chain uses TRBV4-1 and TRBJ2-5; D not resolved. Input material: PBMCs. The CDR3 sequence is CASSQDLSWTQYF. The CDR3 bases are TGCGCCAGCAGCCAAGATTTGAGCTGGACCCAGTACTTC.